This entry lists 8 T cell receptor beta chains sequenced from one sample in a study of blood T cell repertoires in COVID-19. Clones were sequenced by immunoSEQ multiplex PCR, and TCRdb holds only the in-frame ones, with some missing. The data contain around 360,000 clones, roughly 84% of them singletons. Sequenced input: PBMCs or T cells enriched from blood (not recorded which). The source is a woman aged 25 to 45 who had recovered from COVID-19.

The genes are TRBV21-1 and TRBJ1-1; TRBD1 is taken as the D call from the table, unchecked against the DNA. TRBV21-1 constitutes a pseudogene. The CDR3 has 15 amino acids. Written as DNA, the CDR3 is TGTGCCAGCAGCAGCCACCCTGGACAGGAAACTGAAGCTTTCTTT. It specifies CASSSHPGQETEAFF.

The gene calls are TRBV5-1 and TRBJ2-7, with TRBD1 matching 7 bases. Trimming at V came to 4 bases and at J to 0 bases, leaving 7 bases not matched to a gene. Germline V gives CDR1 SGHRS, CDR2 YFSETQ. CDR3 length equals 15 residues. The CDR3 nucleotides are TGCGCCAGCAGCCTACAGGGGCCCAGCTCCTACGAGCAGTACTTC. Its protein is CASSLQGPSSYEQYF.

The rearrangement links TRBV7-9 to TRBJ1-1, with D tentatively TRBD1 (6 bases). V lost 4 bases to trimming and J lost 5 bases, with 14 bases between them. This CDR3 is built from 14 residues. Per the germline V gene, CDR1 is SEHNR and CDR2 is FQNEAQ (reference sequence). This CDR3 is CASSSYRAGTEAFF. Written as DNA, the CDR3 is TGTGCCAGCAGCTCTTACAGGGCCGGGACTGAAGCTTTCTTT.

The chain recombines TRBV7-9 with TRBJ2-6, with D perhaps TRBD1 (6 bases). The CDR3 contains 17 residues. Germline values: CDR1 SEHNR, CDR2 FQNEAQ (reference sequence). V dropped 5 bases and J dropped 1 base, with 15 bases sitting between them. The CDR3 loop is CASSPLTGRSGANVLTF. The DNA for the CDR3 is TGTGCCAGCAGCCCCTTGACAGGCAGGTCTGGGGCCAACGTCCTGACTTTC.

This sequence joins TRBV20-1 and TRBJ1-2; perhaps TRBD1 as D (5 bases). The germline V gene encodes CDR1 DFQATT and CDR2 SNEGSKA (reference sequence). This CDR3 is 11 amino acids long. V lost 7 bases, J lost 7 bases, and 13 bases lay in between. CDR3 protein: CSGGGVGGYTF. The CDR3 region has the DNA TGCAGTGGCGGAGGGGTAGGTGGCTACACCTTC.

The chain carries TRBV9 and TRBJ2-7, with 11 bases fitting TRBD2. V dropped 4 bases and J dropped 5; count of bases not matched to a gene: 14. This CDR3 has 17 amino acids. Germline V gives CDR1 SGDLS, CDR2 YYNGEE. The CDR3 reads CASSPGASGGIRHEQYF. CDR3 DNA sequence: TGTGCCAGCAGCCCTGGGGCTAGCGGGGGGATTAGGCACGAGCAGTACTTC.

This clone came up once. This chain links TRBV19 with TRBJ2-2; D may be TRBD2 (6 bases). The V gene lost 3 bases and the J gene lost 4 bases, with 9 bases spanning the gap. There are 14 residues in the CDR3. CDR1 and CDR2 (germline): LNHDA, SQIVND (reference sequence). CDR3 region: CASSIFGGTGELFF. Written as DNA, the CDR3 is TGTGCCAGTAGTATCTTCGGGGGCACCGGGGAGCTGTTTTTT.

This clone was observed a single time. V gene TRBV7-8 combines with J gene TRBJ1-1, with D unclear. Looked up from germline, CDR1 is SGHVS and CDR2 is FQNEAQ. The CDR3 is 16 residues long. The germline V and J ends were trimmed by 5 bases and 4 bases, with 20 bases remaining between them. The DNA of the CDR3 is TGTGCCAGCAGCCCCGGGCCGGGAGGAGATAGCACTGAAGCTTTCTTT. This gives the protein CASSPGPGGDSTEAFF.